This T cell receptor beta chain originates from a study of T cells after posttransplantation cyclophosphamide. Repertoires were generated with immunoSEQ multiplex PCR, while TCRdb's copy carries only in-frame clones and drops some. The sample presents more than 9,000 clones, none singletons. This clone was seen many times. Busulfan-fludarabine conditioning, marrow transplant, and cyclophosphamide on days +3 and +4 were administered. Sequenced material: PBMCs, taken after allogeneic stem cell transplant with posttransplant cyclophosphamide. The sequence was collected from a female patient in her 40s who received an allogeneic stem cell transplant from a related donor, was CMV-positive, and had no GVHD. Some T cells may be transferred from the graft donor.

The CDR3 sequence is CASGPGDTPYTGELFF. CDR3 in DNA: TGTGCCAGCGGACCCGGGGACACACCCTACACCGGGGAGCTGTTTTTT. The chain uses TRBV27 and TRBJ2-2, with a possible D match to TRBD1 (6 bases). The germline CDR1 and CDR2 sequences are MNHEY and SMNVEV (reference sequence). Trimming left V 8 bases short and J 3 bases short, with 19 bases between. This CDR3 region has 16 residues.